The rows below give T cell receptor beta chains drawn from one sample of a study of Graves' ophthalmopathy and Graves' hyperthyroidism. TCRdb re-called the multiplex PCR reads through MiXCR, storing one row per CDR3 protein. Of roughly 230,000 distinct CDR3 sequences listed, under 25% are singletons. What was sequenced was peripheral blood. The origin of the receptors is a woman aged 50 to 60 with Graves' ophthalmopathy. Each CDR3 is given with its conserved first and last residue. A D gene is named only where the DNA matches it firmly. For some rows the clone size is stated as once, few or many, or as a class when expanded; others skip it.

clone size	V gene	J gene	D gene	CDR3 DNA	CDR3 protein
many	TRBV6-2/TRBV6-3	TRBJ1-1	-	TGTGCCAGCAGACAAGGACAGTTAGGGAAAGGAATCACTGAAGCTTTCTTT	CASRQGQLGKGITEAFF
many	TRBV20-1	TRBJ2-7	TRBD1	TGCAGTGCTAGAGAGACAGGGGGCAGGTACGAGCAGTACTTC	CSARETGGRYEQYF
many	TRBV29-1	TRBJ1-2	TRBD1	TGCAGCGTGGGACAGGGAGACTATGGCTACACCTTC	CSVGQGDYGYTF
many	TRBV19	TRBJ2-7	-	TGTGCCAGTAGTTCCATACCCCTTCTCCGACCCGGGGAGCAGTACTTC	CASSSIPLLRPGEQYF
many	TRBV7-2	TRBJ1-5	-	TGTGCCAGCAGCTTAAGAAAAGGACAGCCCCAGCATTTT	CASSLRKGQPQHF
-	TRBV12-3/TRBV12-4	TRBJ2-5	TRBD2	TGTGCCAGCAGTTTCGGGACTAGCGGGGGAGAGACCCAGTACTTC	CASSFGTSGGETQYF
-	TRBV6-1	TRBJ1-1	-	TGTGCCAGCAGTGCCGGGGCCTCGAACACTGAAGCTTTCTTT	CASSAGASNTEAFF
many	TRBV12-3/TRBV12-4	TRBJ1-1	TRBD1	TGTGCCAGCAGCCGGGACAGCTTGAACACTGAAGCTTTCTTT	CASSRDSLNTEAFF
many	TRBV7-6	TRBJ1-1	-	TGTGCCAGCAGCCCTGGAGTAACTGATGAAGCTTTCTTT	CASSPGVTDEAFF
-	TRBV11-3	TRBJ2-5	-	TGTGCCAGCAGCAACCCGGGGCAAGGGACCACAGAGACCCAGTACTTC	CASSNPGQGTTETQYF
many	TRBV29-1	TRBJ2-7	-	TGCAGCGTACAGGGTCCTCTCTACGAGCAGTACTTC	CSVQGPLYEQYF
many	TRBV28	TRBJ1-2	-	TGTGCCAGCAGTTTATGGTCAGAAACTTGGCTACACTACACCTTC	CASSLWSETWLHYTF
-	TRBV6-1	TRBJ1-5	TRBD1	TGTGCCAGCAGGACCGGGACAGAAAATCAGCCCCAGCATTTT	CASRTGTENQPQHF
many	TRBV20-1	TRBJ2-5	TRBD1	TGCAGTGCTTCGACTTATCGACAGGGTTGGTACCAAGAGACCCAGTACTTC	CSASTYRQGWYQETQYF
once	TRBV28	TRBJ2-5	TRBD2	TGTGCCAGCAGTCCCCGGGGGACGGGAGGGCCAGAGACCCAGTACTTC	CASSPRGTGGPETQYF
many	TRBV13	TRBJ2-7	TRBD2	TGTGCCAGCAGCTCGACCGGGACTAGCGCATACGAGCAGTACTTC	CASSSTGTSAYEQYF
-	TRBV11-2	TRBJ2-5	-	TGTGCCAGCAGCTTACATAGAGTAGGGGAACTGGCGAGGGGAGAGACCCAGTACTTC	CASSLHRVGELARGETQYF
many	TRBV19	TRBJ2-5	-	TGTGCCAGTAGTGCCCGACGGGGAGAGACCCAGTACTTC	CASSARRGETQYF
many	TRBV9	TRBJ2-5	TRBD2	TGTGCCAGCAGCGTAGGCACTAGCGGGAGGGCCACGGAGACCCAGTACTTC	CASSVGTSGRATETQYF
many	TRBV19	TRBJ2-5	-	TGTGCCAGTAGTCAAGCGGGCCACTGGACCCAGTACTTC	CASSQAGHWTQYF
few	TRBV20-1	TRBJ2-7	TRBD1	TGCAGTGCTACTGACAGGGGGCGTTCTTTCCACGAGCAGTACTTC	CSATDRGRSFHEQYF
many	TRBV15	TRBJ2-7	TRBD2	TGTGCCACCAGCAGAGATACTAGCGGGAGGCTAGGCTCCTACGAGCAGTACTTC	CATSRDTSGRLGSYEQYF
many	TRBV5-8	TRBJ2-7	-	TGTGCCAGCAGCTACCAGGGTAATCGCGAGCAGTACTTC	CASSYQGNREQYF
many	TRBV7-3	TRBJ1-1	-	TGTGCCAGCAGCACCGGACCGACGAACACTGAAGCTTTCTTT	CASSTGPTNTEAFF
many	TRBV20-1	TRBJ2-7	-	TGCAGTGCTGCACCCAGGGAGAGCTCCTACGAGCAGTACTTC	CSAAPRESSYEQYF
many	TRBV6-1	TRBJ1-1	-	TGTGCCAGCAGTCCCCGAGCAGGGGAGAACACTGAAGCTTTCTTT	CASSPRAGENTEAFF
-	TRBV6-1	TRBJ1-3	-	TGTGCCAGCTTCGGCAGGGGTACTGGAAACACCATATATTTT	CASFGRGTGNTIYF
many	TRBV19	TRBJ2-5	TRBD1	TGTGCCAGTAGTAGGGACAGCTTCCAAGAGACCCAGTACTTC	CASSRDSFQETQYF
many	TRBV2	TRBJ2-5	-	TGTGCCAGCACCAAAAGCGTGTACCAAGAGACCCAGTACTTC	CASTKSVYQETQYF
-	TRBV6-2/TRBV6-3	TRBJ1-1	-	TGTGCCAGCCGAGGCGGGGGAGTGACTGAAGCTTTCTTT	CASRGGGVTEAFF
many	TRBV6-4	TRBJ2-3	TRBD2	TGTGCCAGCAGCGGCACTAGCGGTCGCACAGATACGCAGTATTTT	CASSGTSGRTDTQYF
many	TRBV30	TRBJ1-2	-	TGTGCCTGGAGAGGCTTTGGCTACACCTTC	CAWRGFGYTF
many	TRBV30	TRBJ1-3	-	TGTGCCTGGAGTGTACAGCGGGACTCTGGAAACACCATATATTTT	CAWSVQRDSGNTIYF
-	TRBV27	TRBJ2-2	TRBD2	TGTGCCAGCAGTCCCCCCGGAGCGGGAAAGTCTGGGGAGCTGTTTTTT	CASSPPGAGKSGELFF
-	TRBV2	TRBJ2-7	TRBD2	TGTGCCAGCAGTACCGGAGGACTAGCGGATACCTACGAGCAGTACTTC	CASSTGGLADTYEQYF
many	TRBV24-1	TRBJ1-2	TRBD1	TGTGCCACCAGTCTGACAGGGACCTATGGCTACACCTTC	CATSLTGTYGYTF
-	TRBV28	TRBJ2-5	-	TGTGCCAGCAGTTTTGTGGGGAGTAAGGGGACCCAGTACTTC	CASSFVGSKGTQYF
many	TRBV5-1	TRBJ2-7	-	TGCGCCAGCAGCTTTGCGTCGGATTACGAGCAGTACTTC	CASSFASDYEQYF
few	TRBV12-3/TRBV12-4	TRBJ2-4	-	TGTGCCAGCAGCCTGAGGTCAGGGGTCCAAAACATTCAGTACTTC	CASSLRSGVQNIQYF
-	TRBV15	TRBJ1-1	-	TGTGCCACCAGCAGAGAGACGGGGACCACTGAAGCTTTCTTT	CATSRETGTTEAFF
many	TRBV29-1	TRBJ2-2	TRBD1	TGCAGCGTTGTAACAGGGGATAACACCGGGGAGCTGTTTTTT	CSVVTGDNTGELFF
many	TRBV10-3	TRBJ1-1	-	TGTGCCATCAGGGGGGGGAGCACTGAAGCTTTCTTT	CAIRGGSTEAFF
many	TRBV27	TRBJ2-7	-	TGTGCCAGCAGTTTCCGGGATGGAGGGGAGCAGTACTTC	CASSFRDGGEQYF
-	TRBV28	TRBJ1-1	-	TGTGCCACCATCCCCCCGGGGCGTAGGACTGAAGCTTTCTTT	CATIPPGRRTEAFF
many	TRBV6-2/TRBV6-3	TRBJ2-7	TRBD2	TGTGCCAGCAGTTACTTTAGGACTAGTGATGAGCAGTACTTC	CASSYFRTSDEQYF
many	TRBV7-2	TRBJ2-7	-	TGTGCCAGCAGCACTCGGACAGCTTCCTACGAGCAGTACTTC	CASSTRTASYEQYF
many	TRBV28	TRBJ2-2	-	TGTGCCAGCTCGGAGGCCCGCGGAGGGACCGGGGAGCTGTTTTTT	CASSEARGGTGELFF
-	TRBV19	TRBJ1-1	-	TGTGCCAGTAGCCAGAATGGAGGGTTTGAAGCTTTCTTT	CASSQNGGFEAFF